These 20 T cell receptor beta chains were all obtained from the same sample, sequenced in a study of cytomegalovirus exposure and HLA in healthy donors. PCR employed 60 Vbeta and 13 Jbeta primers. This table comes from immunoSEQ multiplex PCR, and its TCRdb copy is limited to in-frame clones, with some not included. This sample has tens of thousands of clones, with more than 75% found just once. The specimen sequenced was PBMCs. The receptor set was obtained from a woman between 50 and 59 years old in good health and CMV-seropositive.

Note on this clone: Other DNA sequences in this sample translate to the same CDR3. This chain connects TRBV15 to TRBJ2-7, with a possible D match to TRBD1 (6 bases). Germline CDR1 is LNHNV and CDR2 is YYDKDF (reference sequence). V was clipped by 0 bases and J by 3 bases, with 6 bases between them. This CDR3 has 13 residues. The CDR3 DNA reads TGTGCCACCAGCAGAGACAGGGGCTACGAGCAGTACGTC. It encodes CATSRDRGYEQYV.

The rearrangement joins TRBV7-8 to TRBJ1-5; TRBD1 matches 8 bases. The CDR3 totals 18 residues. V dropped 1 base and J dropped 2; count of bases not matched to a gene: 10. CDR1 and CDR2 (germline): SGHVS, FQNEAQ. The CDR3 nucleotides read TGTGCCAGCAGCTTAGGCAGGGGGCTAATTAGGGGCAATCAGCCCCAGCATTTT. Its protein is CASSLGRGLIRGNQPQHF.

The V gene is TRBV6-5, the J gene TRBJ2-1; D gene uncertain. V lost 7 bases to trimming and J lost 1 base, with 11 bases between them. Germline CDR1 is MNHEY and CDR2 is SVGAGI. The CDR3 is 14 amino acids. CDR3 nucleotide sequence: TGTGCCAGCATAGGCGGCCTATCCTACAATGAGCAGTTCTTC. It specifies CASIGGLSYNEQFF.

The chain recombines TRBV25-1 with TRBJ2-3, with no clear D. This CDR3 region has 13 residues. V was pared by 3 bases and J by 1 base, with 5 bases between. Germline V lookup: CDR1 MGHDK, CDR2 SYGVNS. CDR3 DNA: TGTGCCAGCAGTGAGGCAGGCACAGATACGCAGTATTTT. Residues: CASSEAGTDTQYF.

The rearrangement uses TRBV27 and TRBJ1-5, with 8 bases lining up with TRBD1. This CDR3 region has 14 residues. Trimming cost V 3 bases and J 5 bases; bases outside gene matches: 3. The germline V gene has CDR1 MNHEY and CDR2 SMNVEV (reference sequence). CDR3 in DNA: TGTGCCAGCAGTTTCGGCAGGGGGCATCAGCCCCAGCATTTT. It translates to CASSFGRGHQPQHF.

This chain joins TRBV9 and TRBJ1-1; perhaps TRBD1 as D (6 bases). The CDR3 totals 15 residues. From germline, CDR1 is SGDLS and CDR2 YYNGEE. The germline V and J ends were trimmed by 4 bases and 0 bases, with 13 bases remaining between them. CDR3 in DNA: TGTGCCAGCAGCCCTAGGACAGCGGTGAACACTGAAGCTTTCTTT. Translating gives CASSPRTAVNTEAFF.

The rearrangement uses TRBV5-6 and TRBJ2-7; D not resolved. Germline CDR1 reads SGHDT; CDR2 reads YYEEEE. The CDR3 loop spans 12 amino acids. V lost 0 bases and J lost 5, with 6 bases in between. This chain's CDR3 is CASSLAPDEQYF. The CDR3 DNA follows: TGTGCCAGCAGCTTGGCCCCAGACGAGCAGTACTTC.

This sequence joins TRBV9 and TRBJ1-1; D possibly corresponds to TRBD1 (6 bases). Looked up from germline, CDR1 is SGDLS and CDR2 is YYNGEE. V was cut by 4 bases and J by 0 bases, with 13 bases left in between. This CDR3 has 15 residues. The CDR3 DNA reads as TGTGCCAGCAGCCCTGAGACAGGAGTGAACACTGAAGCTTTCTTT. It translates to CASSPETGVNTEAFF.

V gene TRBV27 combines with J gene TRBJ2-1, with D tentatively TRBD2 (6 bases). Germline-derived CDR1 and CDR2 are MNHEY and SMNVEV (reference sequence). With 5 bases removed from V and 0 bases from J, the gap between germline ends came to 14 bases. The CDR3 runs to 16 residues. The CDR3 reads CASSPQTSFSYNEQFF. CDR3 in DNA: TGTGCCAGCAGTCCCCAGACTAGTTTCTCCTACAATGAGCAGTTCTTC.

This clone was found once. V usage is TRBV7-3 and J usage is TRBJ2-1; D possibly corresponds to TRBD2 (5 bases). Germline CDR1 SGHTA, CDR2 FQGTGA. This CDR3 is 13 amino acids long. V lost 0 bases and J lost 9, with 9 bases in between. CDR3 protein: CASSLTGDREQFF. CDR3 nucleotide sequence: TGTGCCAGCAGCTTAACGGGAGATCGTGAGCAGTTCTTC. The full variable domain, with the rest looked up from reference TRBV7-3 and TRBJ2-1, is GAGVSQTPSNKVTEKGKYVELRCDPISGHTALYWYRQSLGQGPEFLIYFQGTGAADDSGLPNDRFFAVRPEGSVSTLKIQRTERGDSAVYLCASSLTGDREQFFGPGTRLTVL.

This chain joins TRBV18 and TRBJ2-1; 8 bases match TRBD1. Germline lookup yields CDR1 KGHSH and CDR2 LQKENI. The CDR3 is made up of 15 amino acids. The V gene end was trimmed by 2 bases and the J gene end by 4 bases; junction bases not matched to a gene: 4. CDR3 in amino acids: CASSPTGGQYNEQFF. DNA of the CDR3: TGTGCCAGCTCACCAACAGGGGGGCAATACAATGAGCAGTTCTTC.

V and J are TRBV27 and TRBJ2-5; 8 bases match TRBD1. The DNA end is more similar to TRBJ2-7, so the J call may be wrong. Germline CDR1 MNHEY, CDR2 SMNVEV (reference sequence). This CDR3 contains 12 residues. DNA for the CDR3: TGTGCCAGCAGTCGGACAGGGAACGAGCAGTACTTC. Encoded protein: CASSRTGNEQYF.

The chain carries TRBV6-5 and TRBJ2-1; D might be TRBD2 (7 bases). Germline V lookup: CDR1 MNHEY, CDR2 SVGAGI. The CDR3 extends over 15 amino acids. Trimming pared 5 bases from V and 2 bases from J, leaving 13 bases between. CDR3 sequence reads: CASSPWRGPYNEQFF. CDR3 bases: TGTGCCAGCAGTCCTTGGCGGGGGCCCTACAATGAGCAGTTCTTC.

The V gene is TRBV5-6, the J gene TRBJ1-1; D is ambiguous. Trimming took 4 bases from V and 2 from J, leaving 9 bases between them. Germline values: CDR1 SGHDT, CDR2 YYEEEE. The CDR3 is made up of 13 amino acids. CDR3 coding DNA: TGTGCCAGCAGCGTTGGACTAAACACTGAAGCTTTCTTT. Protein sequence: CASSVGLNTEAFF.

The J gene is TRBJ2-5, the V gene TRBV20-1; no definite D call. The germline gives CDR1 DFQATT, CDR2 SNEGSKA (reference sequence). CDR3 length equals 11 residues. V was trimmed by 5 bases and J by 5 bases, leaving 9 bases between them. The DNA for the CDR3 is TGCAGTGCTCACTACGGGGAGACCCAGTACTTC. As protein: CSAHYGETQYF.

This clone was picked up one time. The J gene is TRBJ2-7, the V gene TRBV5-1; D remains unclear. CDR1 and CDR2 from the germline V gene are SGHRS and YFSETQ. V lost 1 base and J 3 bases, leaving 5 bases between the germline ends. The CDR3 loop spans 12 amino acids. CDR3 in amino acids: CASSLLGYEQYF. In DNA, the CDR3 is TGCGCCAGCAGCTTGCTCGGCTACGAGCAGTACTTC.

The rearrangement uses TRBV2 and TRBJ2-3; 13 positions match TRBD2. V gave up 7 bases and J gave up 2 bases; unmatched junction bases: 6. Germline CDR1 and CDR2: SNHLY and FYNNEI. The CDR3 runs 16 residues. This CDR3 reads CASTYTSGGATDTQYF. CDR3 DNA: TGTGCCAGCACATATACTAGCGGGGGGGCCACAGATACGCAGTATTTT.

CDR3: CASSLGGTASSGNTIYF. CDR3 DNA: TGCGCCAGCAGCTTGGGGGGGACAGCTTCCTCTGGAAACACCATATATTTT. The J gene is TRBJ1-3, the V gene TRBV5-1; 7 nucleotides agree with TRBD1. Losses at the gene ends were 0 bases for V and 0 bases for J; bases not matched to a gene: 6. The germline V gene has CDR1 SGHRS and CDR2 YFSETQ. This CDR3 contains 17 residues.

V and J are TRBV18 and TRBJ1-1; 11 bases line up with TRBD1. The trim removed 3 bases at V and 0 bases at J, leaving 9 bases unmatched. CDR1 is KGHSH and CDR2 is LQKENI in the germline V gene. The CDR3 covers 18 residues. The CDR3 loop is CASSPLGQGVGVNTEAFF. The CDR3 DNA reads TGTGCCAGCTCACCCTTGGGACAGGGGGTTGGGGTGAACACTGAAGCTTTCTTT.

In this sample, this clone turned up a few times. The gene calls are TRBV11-1 and TRBJ2-2, with 10 bases lining up with TRBD1. The V gene end was trimmed by 5 bases and the J gene end by 7 bases; junction bases not matched to a gene: 10. CDR1 is SGHAT, CDR2 FQDESV, per germline (reference sequence). The length of the CDR3 is 16 residues. The CDR3 sequence is CASSPWGQGLVGELFF. CDR3 nucleotide sequence: TGTGCCAGCAGCCCCTGGGGACAGGGGTTAGTCGGGGAGCTGTTTTTT.